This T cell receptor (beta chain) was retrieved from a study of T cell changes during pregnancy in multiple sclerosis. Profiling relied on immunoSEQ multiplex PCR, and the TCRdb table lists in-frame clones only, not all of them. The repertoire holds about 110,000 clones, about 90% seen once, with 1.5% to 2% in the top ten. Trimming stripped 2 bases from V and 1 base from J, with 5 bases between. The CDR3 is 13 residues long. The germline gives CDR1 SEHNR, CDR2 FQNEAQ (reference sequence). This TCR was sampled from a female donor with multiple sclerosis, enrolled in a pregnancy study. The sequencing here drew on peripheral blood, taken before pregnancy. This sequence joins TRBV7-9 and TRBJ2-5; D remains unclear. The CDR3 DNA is TGTGCCAGCAGCTTACCCCTCCAAGAGACCCAGTACTTC. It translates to CASSLPLQETQYF.